This is a list of T cell receptor beta chains from one sample in a study of blood T cell repertoires in COVID-19. Clones were sequenced by immunoSEQ multiplex PCR, and TCRdb holds only the in-frame ones, with some missing. The sample consists of 200,000 to 250,000 clones, around 83% of them appearing once. The sequenced material came from peripheral blood. These receptors were taken from a woman aged 45-65 years with acute or convalescent COVID-19. CDR3s include the opening cysteine and the closing phenylalanine or tryptophan. D genes are given only for firm matches. The size field is filled for only some rows; it gives once, few, many or a size class.

abundance: .
len: 12
j_gene: TRBJ1-1
v_gene: TRBV5-6
d_gene: .
CDR3aa: CASSWAQGMAFF
CDR3nt: TGTGCCAGCAGCTGGGCACAGGGTATGGCTTTCTTT

abundance: .
len: 15
j_gene: TRBJ2-2
v_gene: TRBV24-1
d_gene: .
CDR3aa: CATKADSEETGELFF
CDR3nt: TGTGCCACCAAGGCCGACAGCGAGGAGACCGGGGAGCTGTTTTTT

abundance: few
len: 13
j_gene: TRBJ1-5
v_gene: TRBV19
d_gene: .
CDR3aa: CASSSRSNQPQHF
CDR3nt: TGTGCCAGTAGTTCGCGTAGCAATCAGCCCCAGCATTTT

abundance: .
len: 14
j_gene: TRBJ2-7
v_gene: TRBV7-2
d_gene: TRBD1
CDR3aa: CASSPPGQIYEQYF
CDR3nt: TGTGCCAGCAGCCCACCGGGACAGATCTACGAGCAGTACTTC

abundance: .
len: 16
j_gene: TRBJ1-4
v_gene: TRBV25-1
d_gene: .
CDR3aa: CASSEWGGETNEKLFF
CDR3nt: TGTGCCAGCAGTGAATGGGGCGGGGAGACTAATGAAAAACTGTTTTTT

abundance: .
len: 13
j_gene: TRBJ2-5
v_gene: TRBV9
d_gene: .
CDR3aa: CASSVGGSETQYF
CDR3nt: TGTGCCAGCAGCGTCGGGGGTTCAGAGACCCAGTACTTC

abundance: .
len: 15
j_gene: TRBJ2-1
v_gene: TRBV5-1
d_gene: .
CDR3aa: CASSLSRTAYNEQFF
CDR3nt: TGCGCCAGCAGCTTGAGTAGGACAGCCTACAATGAGCAGTTCTTC

abundance: .
len: 14
j_gene: TRBJ2-1
v_gene: TRBV28
d_gene: TRBD2
CDR3aa: CASRRRGLYNEQFF
CDR3nt: TGTGCCAGCAGGCGGCGGGGGTTGTACAATGAGCAGTTCTTC

abundance: .
len: 16
j_gene: TRBJ2-5
v_gene: TRBV19
d_gene: TRBD1
CDR3aa: CASSIATGGAGETQYF
CDR3nt: TGTGCCAGTAGTATAGCGACAGGGGGCGCAGGAGAGACCCAGTACTTC

abundance: few
len: 15
j_gene: TRBJ1-6
v_gene: TRBV6-5
d_gene: .
CDR3aa: CASSYSGRNNSPLHF
CDR3nt: TGTGCCAGCAGTTACTCGGGCAGAAATAATTCACCCCTCCACTTT

abundance: .
len: 18
j_gene: TRBJ1-4
v_gene: TRBV10-3
d_gene: TRBD1
CDR3aa: CAISESPGDRAQFEKLFF
CDR3nt: TGTGCCATCAGTGAGTCGCCGGGGGACAGGGCTCAGTTTGAAAAACTGTTTTTT

abundance: .
len: 12
j_gene: TRBJ1-1
v_gene: TRBV24-1
d_gene: .
CDR3aa: CATRAQKGEAFF
CDR3nt: TGTGCCACCAGAGCTCAAAAGGGGGAAGCTTTCTTT

abundance: .
len: 13
j_gene: TRBJ2-1
v_gene: TRBV6-4
d_gene: .
CDR3aa: CASSVESGDEQFF
CDR3nt: TGTGCCAGCAGTGTGGAATCGGGTGATGAGCAGTTCTTC

abundance: .
len: 17
j_gene: TRBJ2-3
v_gene: TRBV11-2
d_gene: .
CDR3aa: CASSLAGGIGWADTQYF
CDR3nt: TGTGCCAGCAGCTTAGCAGGGGGGATAGGCTGGGCAGATACGCAGTATTTT

abundance: .
len: 14
j_gene: TRBJ2-5
v_gene: TRBV2
d_gene: TRBD2
CDR3aa: CASIASGPEETQYF
CDR3nt: TGTGCCAGCATCGCTAGCGGGCCAGAAGAGACCCAGTACTTC

abundance: .
len: 12
j_gene: TRBJ1-2
v_gene: TRBV30
d_gene: TRBD1
CDR3aa: CAWKGQGDGYTF
CDR3nt: TGTGCCTGGAAGGGACAGGGTGATGGCTACACCTTC

abundance: .
len: 18
j_gene: TRBJ2-1
v_gene: TRBV3-1/TRBV3-2
d_gene: TRBD2
CDR3aa: CASSPGLAGGRFNQEQFF
CDR3nt: TGTGCCAGCAGCCCGGGACTAGCGGGGGGCCGGTTTAATCAGGAGCAGTTCTTC

abundance: .
len: 15
j_gene: TRBJ2-3
v_gene: TRBV2
d_gene: TRBD2
CDR3aa: CASSGLAGALDTQYF
CDR3nt: TGTGCCAGCAGCGGACTAGCGGGAGCGTTAGATACGCAGTATTTT

abundance: .
len: 17
j_gene: TRBJ2-2
v_gene: TRBV5-4
d_gene: TRBD2
CDR3aa: CASGGWPSGRNTGELFF
CDR3nt: TGTGCCAGCGGCGGGTGGCCTAGCGGTAGGAACACCGGGGAGCTGTTTTTT

abundance: once
len: 12
j_gene: TRBJ1-1
v_gene: TRBV7-9
d_gene: .
CDR3aa: CASSSWNTEAFF
CDR3nt: TGTGCCAGCAGCTCCTGGAACACTGAAGCTTTCTTT

abundance: few
len: 14
j_gene: TRBJ2-1
v_gene: TRBV11-3
d_gene: TRBD2
CDR3aa: CASSPGLATNEQFF
CDR3nt: TGTGCCAGCAGCCCGGGACTAGCGACTAATGAGCAGTTCTTC

abundance: .
len: 14
j_gene: TRBJ1-3
v_gene: TRBV7-9
d_gene: TRBD1
CDR3aa: CASSPGTGGNTIYF
CDR3nt: TGTGCCAGCAGCCCGGGGACAGGTGGAAACACCATATATTTT

abundance: .
len: 12
j_gene: TRBJ1-5
v_gene: TRBV12-3/TRBV12-4
d_gene: .
CDR3aa: CASRRGNQPQHF
CDR3nt: TGTGCCAGCAGGAGAGGCAATCAGCCCCAGCATTTT

abundance: .
len: 15
j_gene: TRBJ1-3
v_gene: TRBV9
d_gene: .
CDR3aa: CASSVSGSSGNTIYF
CDR3nt: TGTGCCAGCAGCGTAAGTGGCAGCTCTGGAAACACCATATATTTT

abundance: .
len: 14
j_gene: TRBJ2-7
v_gene: TRBV3-1/TRBV3-2
d_gene: TRBD1
CDR3aa: CASSPGTGPYEQYF
CDR3nt: TGTGCCAGCTCCCCGGGGACAGGCCCCTACGAGCAGTACTTC

abundance: .
len: 13
j_gene: TRBJ2-1
v_gene: TRBV12-3/TRBV12-4
d_gene: .
CDR3aa: CASSYVSANEQFF
CDR3nt: TGTGCCAGCAGCTACGTTAGCGCAAATGAGCAGTTCTTC

abundance: once
len: 15
j_gene: TRBJ2-7
v_gene: TRBV5-1
d_gene: TRBD2
CDR3aa: CASSERGLAGYEQYF
CDR3nt: TGCGCCAGCAGCGAAAGGGGACTAGCGGGCTACGAGCAGTACTTC

abundance: once
len: 16
j_gene: TRBJ2-3
v_gene: TRBV28
d_gene: TRBD2
CDR3aa: CASSLTSGARTDTQYF
CDR3nt: TGTGCCAGCAGTTTGACTAGCGGGGCCCGCACAGATACGCAGTATTTT

abundance: .
len: 14
j_gene: TRBJ2-3
v_gene: TRBV7-9
d_gene: .
CDR3aa: CASARTLSTDTQYF
CDR3nt: TGTGCCAGCGCAAGAACTCTTAGCACAGATACGCAGTATTTT

abundance: few
len: 14
j_gene: TRBJ1-6
v_gene: TRBV2
d_gene: TRBD1
CDR3aa: CAGRTGRDNSPLHF
CDR3nt: TGTGCCGGACGGACAGGAAGAGATAATTCACCCCTCCACTTT

abundance: .
len: 15
j_gene: TRBJ1-1
v_gene: TRBV7-9
d_gene: .
CDR3aa: CASSSQTGLNTEAFF
CDR3nt: TGTGCCAGCAGCTCCCAGACAGGATTGAACACTGAAGCTTTCTTT

abundance: .
len: 13
j_gene: TRBJ2-1
v_gene: TRBV2
d_gene: .
CDR3aa: CASKRRLYNEQFF
CDR3nt: TGTGCCAGCAAACGGAGACTCTACAATGAGCAGTTCTTC

abundance: .
len: 12
j_gene: TRBJ1-2
v_gene: TRBV5-8
d_gene: .
CDR3aa: CASSTGGGGYTF
CDR3nt: TGTGCCAGCAGTACCGGCGGAGGGGGCTACACCTTC

abundance: .
len: 13
j_gene: TRBJ1-5
v_gene: TRBV12-3/TRBV12-4
d_gene: .
CDR3aa: CASSLVENQPQHF
CDR3nt: TGTGCCAGCAGTTTAGTGGAGAATCAGCCCCAGCATTTT

abundance: .
len: 14
j_gene: TRBJ1-2
v_gene: TRBV7-2
d_gene: .
CDR3aa: CASSLDRDLIGYTF
CDR3nt: TGTGCCAGCAGCTTAGACAGGGATCTGATAGGCTACACCTTC

abundance: .
len: 15
j_gene: TRBJ1-6
v_gene: TRBV4-1
d_gene: .
CDR3aa: CASSQDWGDNSPLHF
CDR3nt: TGCGCCAGCAGCCAAGATTGGGGGGACAATTCACCCCTCCACTTT

abundance: .
len: 15
j_gene: TRBJ2-1
v_gene: TRBV5-1
d_gene: TRBD2
CDR3aa: CASSLTSGSYNEQFF
CDR3nt: TGCGCCAGCAGCCTTACTAGCGGGTCCTACAATGAGCAGTTCTTC

abundance: .
len: 12
j_gene: TRBJ1-6
v_gene: TRBV7-9
d_gene: TRBD1
CDR3aa: CASSLDRGLLHF
CDR3nt: TGTGCCAGCAGCCTGGACAGGGGGCTCCTCCACTTT

abundance: .
len: 12
j_gene: TRBJ1-2
v_gene: TRBV12-3/TRBV12-4
d_gene: .
CDR3aa: CASKARGYGYTF
CDR3nt: TGTGCCAGCAAAGCAAGGGGTTATGGCTACACCTTC

abundance: .
len: 15
j_gene: TRBJ2-5
v_gene: TRBV9
d_gene: TRBD2
CDR3aa: CASSVPSGSGETQYF
CDR3nt: TGTGCCAGCAGCGTGCCTAGCGGGAGCGGGGAGACCCAGTACTTC

abundance: .
len: 13
j_gene: TRBJ1-1
v_gene: TRBV18
d_gene: TRBD1
CDR3aa: CASLKDRATEAFF
CDR3nt: TGTGCCAGCTTAAAAGACAGGGCTACTGAAGCTTTCTTT

abundance: .
len: 16
j_gene: TRBJ2-1
v_gene: TRBV19
d_gene: TRBD2
CDR3aa: CASSRGTSGTYNEQFF
CDR3nt: TGTGCCAGTAGTAGGGGGACTAGCGGAACCTACAATGAGCAGTTCTTC

abundance: .
len: 15
j_gene: TRBJ2-2
v_gene: TRBV15
d_gene: .
CDR3aa: CATSGGTPYTGELFF
CDR3nt: TGTGCCACCAGCGGTGGGACACCGTACACCGGGGAGCTGTTTTTT

abundance: .
len: 15
j_gene: TRBJ2-1
v_gene: TRBV27
d_gene: .
CDR3aa: CASSFLGSGRNEQFF
CDR3nt: TGTGCCAGCAGTTTCCTCGGGAGCGGTCGTAATGAGCAGTTCTTC

abundance: .
len: 14
j_gene: TRBJ2-7
v_gene: TRBV29-1
d_gene: TRBD1
CDR3aa: CSVEGRQGSNEQYF
CDR3nt: TGCAGCGTTGAAGGCAGACAGGGGTCGAACGAGCAGTACTTC

abundance: .
len: 12
j_gene: TRBJ1-2
v_gene: TRBV30
d_gene: .
CDR3aa: CAWTGTNYGYTF
CDR3nt: TGTGCCTGGACCGGGACAAACTATGGCTACACCTTC

abundance: once
len: 12
j_gene: TRBJ1-2
v_gene: TRBV6-5
d_gene: .
CDR3aa: CASRQLNYGYTF
CDR3nt: TGTGCCAGCAGACAGCTAAACTATGGCTACACCTTC

abundance: .
len: 16
j_gene: TRBJ1-5
v_gene: TRBV18
d_gene: TRBD1
CDR3aa: CASSLDRGRSNQPQHF
CDR3nt: TGTGCCAGCTCACTAGACAGGGGTCGTAGCAATCAGCCCCAGCATTTT

abundance: .
len: 12
j_gene: TRBJ2-7
v_gene: TRBV12-3/TRBV12-4
d_gene: .
CDR3aa: CASSRQLYEQYF
CDR3nt: TGTGCCAGCAGCCGACAGCTCTACGAGCAGTACTTC

abundance: few
len: 14
j_gene: TRBJ1-5
v_gene: TRBV13
d_gene: .
CDR3aa: CASSLGGRAQPQHF
CDR3nt: TGTGCCAGCAGCTTAGGTGGCAGGGCCCAGCCCCAGCATTTT

abundance: .
len: 14
j_gene: TRBJ2-5
v_gene: TRBV15
d_gene: TRBD1
CDR3aa: CATSRARGLETQYF
CDR3nt: TGTGCCACCAGCAGAGCCAGGGGGCTAGAGACCCAGTACTTC

abundance: few
len: 16
j_gene: TRBJ1-2
v_gene: TRBV7-2
d_gene: TRBD1
CDR3aa: CASSLEGARGDYGYTF
CDR3nt: TGTGCCAGCAGCCTAGAGGGGGCGAGGGGGGACTATGGCTACACCTTC

abundance: .
len: 16
j_gene: TRBJ2-1
v_gene: TRBV19
d_gene: TRBD2
CDR3aa: CASSINLGVAGPEQFF
CDR3nt: TGTGCCAGTAGTATAAATTTGGGGGTAGCGGGCCCCGAGCAGTTCTTC

abundance: .
len: 16
j_gene: TRBJ2-7
v_gene: TRBV21-1
d_gene: .
CDR3aa: CASSKRDRPRTYEQYF
CDR3nt: TGTGCCAGCAGCAAAAGAGACAGGCCTAGGACCTACGAGCAGTACTTC